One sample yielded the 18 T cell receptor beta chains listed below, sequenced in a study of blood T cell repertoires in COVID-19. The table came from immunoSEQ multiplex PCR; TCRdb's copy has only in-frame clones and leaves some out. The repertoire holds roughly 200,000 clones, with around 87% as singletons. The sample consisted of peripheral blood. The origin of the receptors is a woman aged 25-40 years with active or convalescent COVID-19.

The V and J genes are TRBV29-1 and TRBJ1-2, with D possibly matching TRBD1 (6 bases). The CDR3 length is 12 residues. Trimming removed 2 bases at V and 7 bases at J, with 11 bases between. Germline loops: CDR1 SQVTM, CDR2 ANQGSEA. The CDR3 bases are TGCAGCGTTGAAAACAGGGAACGTGGCTACACCTTC. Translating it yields CSVENRERGYTF.

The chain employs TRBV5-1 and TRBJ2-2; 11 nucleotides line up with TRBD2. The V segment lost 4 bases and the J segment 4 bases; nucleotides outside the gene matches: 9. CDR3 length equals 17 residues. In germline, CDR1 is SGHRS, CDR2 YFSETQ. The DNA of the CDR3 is TGCGCCAGCAGCCGCGGTCTAGCGGGAGGATTCACCGGGGAGCTGTTTTTT. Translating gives CASSRGLAGGFTGELFF.

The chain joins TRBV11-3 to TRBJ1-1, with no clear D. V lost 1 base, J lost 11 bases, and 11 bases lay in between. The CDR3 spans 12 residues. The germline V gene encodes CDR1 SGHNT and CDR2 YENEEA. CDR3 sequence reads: CASSLGAGGAFF. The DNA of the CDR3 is TGTGCCAGCAGCTTAGGGGCAGGAGGGGCTTTCTTT.

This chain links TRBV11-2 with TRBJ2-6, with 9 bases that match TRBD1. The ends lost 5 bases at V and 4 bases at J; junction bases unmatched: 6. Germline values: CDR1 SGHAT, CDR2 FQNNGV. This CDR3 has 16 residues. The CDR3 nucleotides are TGTGCCAGCAGCCGGACAGGGGAGGCCGGGGCCAACGTCCTGACTTTC. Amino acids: CASSRTGEAGANVLTF.

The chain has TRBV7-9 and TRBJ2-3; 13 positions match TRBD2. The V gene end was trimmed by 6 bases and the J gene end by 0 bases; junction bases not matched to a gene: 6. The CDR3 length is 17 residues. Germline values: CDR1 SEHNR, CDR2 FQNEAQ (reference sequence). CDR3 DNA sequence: TGTGCCAGCAGGAGGGGACTAGCGGGACCTAGCACAGATACGCAGTATTTT. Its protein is CASRRGLAGPSTDTQYF. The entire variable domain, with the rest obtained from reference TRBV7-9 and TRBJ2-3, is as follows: DTGVSQNPRHKITKRGQNVTFRCDPISEHNRLYWYRQTLGQGPEFLTYFQNEAQLEKSRLLSDRFSAERPKGSFSTLEIQRTEQGDSAMYLCASRRGLAGPSTDTQYFGPGTRLTVL.

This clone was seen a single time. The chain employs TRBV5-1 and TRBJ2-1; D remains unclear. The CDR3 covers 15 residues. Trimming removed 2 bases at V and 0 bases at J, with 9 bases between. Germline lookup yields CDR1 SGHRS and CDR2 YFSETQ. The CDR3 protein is CASSFVADSYNEQFF. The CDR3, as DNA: TGCGCCAGCAGCTTTGTAGCCGACTCCTACAATGAGCAGTTCTTC.

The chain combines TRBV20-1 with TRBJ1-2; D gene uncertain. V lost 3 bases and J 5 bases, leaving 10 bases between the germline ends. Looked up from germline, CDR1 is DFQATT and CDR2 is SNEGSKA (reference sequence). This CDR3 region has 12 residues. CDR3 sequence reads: CSASGQVYGYTF. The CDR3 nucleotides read TGCAGTGCTAGTGGGCAGGTGTATGGCTACACCTTC.

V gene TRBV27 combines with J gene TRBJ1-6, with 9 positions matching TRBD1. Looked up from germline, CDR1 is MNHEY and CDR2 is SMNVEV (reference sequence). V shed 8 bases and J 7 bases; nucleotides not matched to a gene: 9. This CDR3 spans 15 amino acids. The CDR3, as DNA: TGTGCCAGCGGGAGGGGACAGGGAAAAAATTCACCCCTCCACTTT. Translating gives CASGRGQGKNSPLHF.

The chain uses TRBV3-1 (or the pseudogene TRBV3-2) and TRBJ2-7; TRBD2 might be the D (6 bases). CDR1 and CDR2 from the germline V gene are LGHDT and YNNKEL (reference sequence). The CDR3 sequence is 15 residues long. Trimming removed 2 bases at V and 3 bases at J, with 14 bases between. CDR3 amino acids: CASSQPGVGGYEQYF. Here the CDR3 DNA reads TGTGCCAGCAGCCAACCCGGGGTGGGGGGCTACGAGCAGTACTTC.

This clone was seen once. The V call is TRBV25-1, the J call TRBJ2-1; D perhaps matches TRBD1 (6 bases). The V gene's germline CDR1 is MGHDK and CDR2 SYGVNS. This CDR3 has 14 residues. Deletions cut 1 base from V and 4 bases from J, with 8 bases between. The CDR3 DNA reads TGTGCCAGCAGTGAATGGGACACTTACAATGAGCAGTTCTTC. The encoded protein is CASSEWDTYNEQFF.

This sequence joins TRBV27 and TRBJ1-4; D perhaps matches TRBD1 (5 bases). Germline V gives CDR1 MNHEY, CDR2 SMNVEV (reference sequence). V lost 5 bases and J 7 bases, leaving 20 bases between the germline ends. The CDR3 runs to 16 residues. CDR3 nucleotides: TGTGCCAGCAGTCCGAAGAATCCAGGGAGGCGTGAAAAACTGTTTTTT. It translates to CASSPKNPGRREKLFF. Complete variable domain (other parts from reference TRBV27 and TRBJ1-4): EAQVTQNPRYLITVTGKKLTVTCSQNMNHEYMSWYRQDPGLGLRQIYYSMNVEVTDKGDVPEGYKVSRKEKRNFPLILESPSPNQTSLYFCASSPKNPGRREKLFFGSGTQLSVL.

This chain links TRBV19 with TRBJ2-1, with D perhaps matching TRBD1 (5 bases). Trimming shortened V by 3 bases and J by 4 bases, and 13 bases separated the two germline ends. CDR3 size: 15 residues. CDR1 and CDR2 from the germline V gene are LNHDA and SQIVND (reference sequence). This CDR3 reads CASSIGALVYNEQFF. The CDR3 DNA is TGTGCCAGTAGTATTGGGGCCCTTGTTTACAATGAGCAGTTCTTC.

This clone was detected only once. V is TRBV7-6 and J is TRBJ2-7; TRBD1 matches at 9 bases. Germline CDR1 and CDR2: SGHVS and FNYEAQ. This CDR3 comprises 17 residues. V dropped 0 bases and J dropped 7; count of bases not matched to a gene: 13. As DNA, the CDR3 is TGTGCCAGCAGCTTAGCTCCGGGGGGACAGGGTGTTAGGGAGCAGTACTTC. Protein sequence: CASSLAPGGQGVREQYF.

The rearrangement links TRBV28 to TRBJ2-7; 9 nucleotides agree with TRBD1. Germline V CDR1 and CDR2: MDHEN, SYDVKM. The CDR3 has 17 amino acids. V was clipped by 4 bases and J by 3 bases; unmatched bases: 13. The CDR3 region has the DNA TGTGCCAGCAGTTCTCTAAATGCCGGGACAGGGTACTACGAGCAGTACTTC. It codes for CASSSLNAGTGYYEQYF. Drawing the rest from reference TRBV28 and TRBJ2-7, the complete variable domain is DVKVTQSSRYLVKRTGEKVFLECVQDMDHENMFWYRQDPGLGLRLIYFSYDVKMKEKGDIPEGYSVSREKKERFSLILESASTNQTSMYLCASSSLNAGTGYYEQYFGPGTRLTVT.

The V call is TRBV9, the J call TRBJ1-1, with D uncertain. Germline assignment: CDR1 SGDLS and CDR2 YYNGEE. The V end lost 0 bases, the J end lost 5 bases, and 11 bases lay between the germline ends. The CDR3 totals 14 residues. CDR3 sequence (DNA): TGTGCCAGCAGCGTAGTGCTGGGGAGGACTGAAGCTTTCTTT. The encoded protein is CASSVVLGRTEAFF.

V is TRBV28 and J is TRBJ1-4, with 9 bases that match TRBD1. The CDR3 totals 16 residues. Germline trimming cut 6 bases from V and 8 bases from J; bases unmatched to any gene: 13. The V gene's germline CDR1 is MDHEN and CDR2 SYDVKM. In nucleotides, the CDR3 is TGTGCCAGCAGATCCCTTACGGGACAGGGAAGCGAAAAACTGTTTTTT. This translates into CASRSLTGQGSEKLFF.

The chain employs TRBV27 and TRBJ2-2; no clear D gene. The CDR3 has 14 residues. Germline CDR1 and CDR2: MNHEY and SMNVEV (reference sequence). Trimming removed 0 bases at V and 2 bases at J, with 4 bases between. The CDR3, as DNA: TGTGCCAGCAGTTTATCTAGTAACACCGGGGAGCTGTTTTTT. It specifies CASSLSSNTGELFF.

This chain's CDR3 is CASSIRGGPNTEAFF. For the CDR3, the DNA is TGTGCCAGTAGTATTAGGGGCGGACCGAACACTGAAGCTTTCTTT. The chain uses TRBV19 and TRBJ1-1; D may be TRBD1 (5 bases). Trimming took 3 bases from V and 1 from J, leaving 12 bases between them. The V gene's germline CDR1 is LNHDA and CDR2 SQIVND (reference sequence). The CDR3 consists of 15 residues.